This passage covers 21 T cell receptor beta chains from one sample sequenced in a study of blood T cell repertoires in COVID-19. TCRdb keeps only in-frame clones here, not all; method: immunoSEQ multiplex PCR. Altogether 150,000 to 200,000 clones are present, 70% to 90% being singletons, with the ten largest covering about 9.7%. Sequenced material: peripheral blood. These receptors came from a middle-aged man with active or convalescent COVID-19.

This clone was observed a handful of times. The CDR3 DNA reads as TGTGCCAGCAGGTCCGGGACAGGGGGCGTCTATGGCTACACCTTC. Its translation is CASRSGTGGVYGYTF. V usage is TRBV11-2 and J usage is TRBJ1-2, with TRBD1 identical over 12 bases. V was clipped by 6 bases and J by 4 bases; unmatched bases: 6. The CDR3 sequence is 15 residues long. Germline CDR1 is SGHAT and CDR2 is FQNNGV.

Note on this clone: The same CDR3 arises from other DNA sequences in this sample as well. The rearrangement links TRBV12-3 or TRBV12-4 to TRBJ1-2; D remains ambiguous. V gave up 1 base and J gave up 2 bases, with 5 bases separating them. CDR3 length: 13 amino acids. CDR3 nucleotides: TGTGCCAGCAGTTTAGGCAGAAACTATGGCTACACCTTC. Translating it yields CASSLGRNYGYTF.

This sequence joins TRBV7-2 and TRBJ2-5, with 9 bases identical to TRBD2. Germline V gene lookup returns CDR1 SGHTA and CDR2 FQGNSA. V lost 4 bases to trimming and J lost 2 bases; unmatched junction nucleotides: 2. The CDR3 is made up of 14 amino acids. CDR3 DNA sequence: TGTGCCAGCAGCTCTAGCGGGGCTCAAGAGACCCAGTACTTC. As protein: CASSSSGAQETQYF.

The chain carries TRBV11-3 and TRBJ2-7; 13 bases are a match to TRBD2. The CDR3 is 16 amino acids. Germline V CDR1 and CDR2: SGHNT, YENEEA. The J segment lost 5 bases and the V segment lost 1 base, leaving 5 bases of the junction unmatched. CDR3 nucleotide sequence: TGTGCCAGCAGCTTAGGGGGACTAGCGGGGCCCGACGAGCAGTACTTC. It specifies CASSLGGLAGPDEQYF.

This chain uses TRBV5-1 with TRBJ1-3, with 7 bases aligning to TRBD1. J gave up 0 bases and V 4 bases, and 4 bases lay outside the gene matches. Germline-derived CDR1 and CDR2 are SGHRS and YFSETQ. This CDR3 has 15 residues. CDR3 amino acids: CASSGDSYSGNTIYF. CDR3 DNA sequence: TGCGCCAGCAGCGGGGACAGCTACTCTGGAAACACCATATATTTT.

This clone appeared a single time. CDR3 region: CASRDLAGGSYEQYF. In DNA, the CDR3 is TGTGCCAGCAGGGACCTAGCGGGGGGTTCCTACGAGCAGTACTTC. The rearrangement joins TRBV6-5 to TRBJ2-7; TRBD2 agrees at 11 bases. CDR1 is MNHEY, CDR2 SVGAGI, per germline. V lost 6 bases and J lost 1; bases outside the gene matches: 5. CDR3 length equals 15 residues.

V is TRBV27 and J is TRBJ1-2, with 12 bases fitting TRBD1. This CDR3 has 13 amino acids. In germline, CDR1 is MNHEY, CDR2 SMNVEV (reference sequence). J was trimmed by 8 bases and V by 5 bases; bases with no gene match: 3. CDR3 sequence reads: CASSGDRGRGYTF. The DNA of the CDR3 is TGTGCCAGCAGTGGGGACAGGGGGCGAGGCTACACCTTC.

This chain links TRBV9 with TRBJ1-1; TRBD1 aligns across 10 bases. This CDR3 spans 15 amino acids. The V gene's germline CDR1 is SGDLS and CDR2 YYNGEE. V gave up 1 base and J gave up 3 bases; unmatched junction bases: 3. DNA of the CDR3: TGTGCCAGCAGCGTAACCGGGACAGGGGACACTGAAGCTTTCTTT. Its protein product is CASSVTGTGDTEAFF. The full variable domain, rest sourced from reference TRBV9 and TRBJ1-1, is DSGVTQTPKHLITATGQRVTLRCSPRSGDLSVYWYQQSLDQGLQFLIQYYNGEERAKGNILERFSAQQFPDLHSELNLSSLELGDSALYFCASSVTGTGDTEAFFGQGTRLTVV.

This clone was seen more than once but under ten times. The V and J genes are TRBV5-1 and TRBJ1-6; TRBD1 matches at 7 bases. Germline loops: CDR1 SGHRS, CDR2 YFSETQ. V lost 4 bases to trimming and J lost 10 bases; unmatched junction nucleotides: 14. The CDR3 has 16 residues. CDR3 amino acids: CASSPTGSEVGSPLHF. CDR3 nucleotides: TGCGCCAGCAGCCCGACAGGGTCGGAGGTAGGGTCACCCCTCCACTTT.

The chain combines TRBV3-1 (or the pseudogene TRBV3-2) with TRBJ1-5; TRBD1 agrees at 8 bases. This CDR3 spans 15 amino acids. CDR1 is LGHDT and CDR2 is YNNKEL in the germline V gene (reference sequence). J lost 2 bases, V lost 3 bases, and 3 bases had no gene match. The DNA for the CDR3 is TGTGCCAGCAGCCAGCAGACAGGGGGCAATCAGCCCCAGCATTTT. Translation: CASSQQTGGNQPQHF.

V usage is TRBV6-5 and J usage is TRBJ1-1; no clear D. Per the germline V gene, CDR1 is MNHEY and CDR2 is SVGAGI. The V end was cut by 5 bases, the J end by 1 base, with 5 bases between. The CDR3 loop spans 12 amino acids. CDR3 sequence reads: CASSRGNTEAFF. As DNA, the CDR3 is TGTGCCAGCAGTCGCGGGAACACTGAAGCTTTCTTT.

The chain links TRBV5-4 to TRBJ2-7; maybe TRBD1 (5 bases). Germline CDR1 and CDR2: SGHNT and YYREEE (reference sequence). CDR3 length: 12 residues. The germline V and J ends were trimmed by 5 bases and 3 bases, with 9 bases remaining between them. CDR3 amino acids: CASSVDSYEQYF. The CDR3 nucleotides read TGTGCCAGCAGTGTTGACAGCTACGAGCAGTACTTC. Drawing the rest from reference TRBV5-4 and TRBJ2-7, the complete variable domain is ETGVTQSPTHLIKTRGQQVTLRCSSQSGHNTVSWYQQALGQGPQFIFQYYREEENGRGNFPPRFSGLQFPNYSSELNVNALELDDSALYLCASSVDSYEQYFGPGTRLTVT.

The V gene is TRBV18, the J gene TRBJ2-5, with 11 bases aligning to TRBD1. After removal of 3 bases from V and 5 bases from J, the junction contained 5 bases not matched to a gene. Germline values: CDR1 KGHSH, CDR2 LQKENI. This CDR3 is 15 amino acids long. The CDR3 reads CASSPRTGGGETQYF. The DNA of the CDR3 is TGTGCCAGCTCACCCAGGACAGGGGGCGGGGAGACCCAGTACTTC.

This clone was observed once. This sequence joins TRBV2 and TRBJ1-1, with D tentatively TRBD1 (5 bases). This CDR3 is 13 amino acids long. Germline V gene data show CDR1 as SNHLY and CDR2 as FYNNEI. Trimming pared 4 bases from V and 1 base from J, leaving 7 bases between. Here the CDR3 reads CASSADRNTEAFF. CDR3 sequence (DNA): TGTGCCAGCAGTGCTGACAGGAACACTGAAGCTTTCTTT. Filled out from reference TRBV2 and TRBJ1-1, the complete variable domain reads EPEVTQTPSHQVTQMGQEVILRCVPISNHLYFYWYRQILGQKVEFLVSFYNNEISEKSEIFDDQFSVERPDGSNFTLKIRSTKLEDSAMYFCASSADRNTEAFFGQGTRLTVV.

The gene calls are TRBV29-1 and TRBJ1-1, with 9 bases identical to TRBD1. The CDR3 sequence is 15 residues long. Germline lookup yields CDR1 SQVTM and CDR2 ANQGSEA. Trimming took 4 bases from V and 4 from J; bases not matched to a gene: 10. DNA of the CDR3: TGCAGCGTTGTTGGACGGACAGGGGAGTTCACTGAAGCTTTCTTT. Amino acids: CSVVGRTGEFTEAFF.

In DNA form, the CDR3 reads TGTGCCAGCAGCCTAACACTAGCCGGAAACACTGAAGCTTTCTTT. This codes for CASSLTLAGNTEAFF. The rearrangement uses TRBV28 and TRBJ1-1, with D hard to call. V lost 6 bases to trimming and J lost 2 bases, with 16 bases between them. CDR3 size: 15 residues. CDR1 is MDHEN, CDR2 SYDVKM, per germline.

The chain recombines TRBV4-1 with TRBJ1-5; weak D call: TRBD1 (6 bases). The CDR3 sequence is 17 residues long. V lost 0 bases to trimming and J lost 0 bases, with 12 bases between them. Per the germline V gene, CDR1 is MGHRA and CDR2 is YSYEKL. The CDR3 DNA is TGCGCCAGCAGCCAAGATTTCGGACAGCATAGCAATCAGCCCCAGCATTTT. Encoded protein: CASSQDFGQHSNQPQHF.

The rearrangement joins TRBV28 to TRBJ1-2, with 7 bases identical to TRBD1. Trimming cost V 6 bases and J 8 bases; bases outside gene matches: 9. The CDR3 runs 13 residues. Germline CDR1 MDHEN, CDR2 SYDVKM. CDR3 sequence reads: CASRRTTGEGYTF. The CDR3 DNA follows: TGTGCCAGCAGACGGACCACAGGGGAGGGCTACACCTTC.

The genes are TRBV4-2 and TRBJ1-5; 10 bases map to TRBD1. CDR1 LGHNA and CDR2 YNFKEQ come from the germline V gene. V dropped 0 bases and J dropped 1; count of bases not matched to a gene: 12. This CDR3 has 20 residues. DNA for the CDR3: TGTGCCAGCAGCCAAGAGATAGGACAGGGGGTTTTTGGGAGCAATCAGCCCCAGCATTTT. Translation: CASSQEIGQGVFGSNQPQHF.

The CDR3 sequence: CASSYPPTRDGGAQYEQYF. The CDR3 DNA follows: TGTGCCAGCAGTTACCCTCCAACGAGAGACGGGGGGGCCCAGTACGAGCAGTACTTC. The chain is built from TRBV6-2 or TRBV6-3 and TRBJ2-7, with 8 bases lining up with TRBD2. The CDR3 spans 19 residues. CDR1 MNHEY and CDR2 SVGEGT come from the germline V gene. V dropped 2 bases and J dropped 4; count of bases not matched to a gene: 19.

This clone was detected a few times. J is TRBJ1-2 and V is TRBV27, with TRBD1 identical over 12 bases. The CDR3 covers 16 residues. Germline CDR1 and CDR2: MNHEY and SMNVEV (reference sequence). With 5 bases clipped from V and 2 bases from J, the junction kept 6 bases outside the gene matches. The CDR3, as DNA: TGTGCCAGCAGTCCCCGGGGACAGGGGGCGAACTATGGCTACACCTTC. It yields the protein CASSPRGQGANYGYTF.